This is a list of T cell receptor beta chains from one sample in a study of blood T cell repertoires in COVID-19. Sequenced by immunoSEQ multiplex PCR; TCRdb stores in-frame clones only, minus some. Here the sample spans 200,000 to 300,000 clones, roughly 89% being singletons. Material: PBMCs or T cells enriched from blood (not recorded which). The receptors shown here come from a man aged 40-50 years who had recovered from COVID-19. Both conserved end residues are part of each CDR3. D genes are given only for firm matches. Clone size appears in some rows only: once, few, many, or a class for an expanded clone.

v_gene: TRBV27; d_gene: TRBD1; j_gene: TRBJ1-2; abundance: .; CDR3nt: TGTGCCAGCAGTTTAGCGGGACAGAACTATGGCTACACCTTC; CDR3aa: CASSLAGQNYGYTF
v_gene: TRBV6-2/TRBV6-3; d_gene: .; j_gene: TRBJ1-2; abundance: .; CDR3nt: TGTGCCAGCAGTTCCCAGGGATATGATGGCTACACCTTC; CDR3aa: CASSSQGYDGYTF
v_gene: TRBV5-1; d_gene: TRBD1; j_gene: TRBJ1-4; abundance: once; CDR3nt: TGCGCCAGCACCCCGTGGGGACAGGGGCCCACTAATGAAAAACTGTTTTTT; CDR3aa: CASTPWGQGPTNEKLFF
v_gene: TRBV6-4; d_gene: .; j_gene: TRBJ1-5; abundance: .; CDR3nt: TGTGCCAGCAGTGAACATAACAGCAATCAGCCCCAGCATTTT; CDR3aa: CASSEHNSNQPQHF
v_gene: TRBV12-5; d_gene: .; j_gene: TRBJ2-7; abundance: once; CDR3nt: TGTGCTAGTGGTTTGGGCGCAGGGGAGTATCGCGAGCAGTACTTC; CDR3aa: CASGLGAGEYREQYF
v_gene: TRBV14; d_gene: TRBD2; j_gene: TRBJ2-3; abundance: .; CDR3nt: TGTGCCAGCAGCCAAGTCGGACTAGCGGGGGGTCACGGCACAGATACGCAGTATTTT; CDR3aa: CASSQVGLAGGHGTDTQYF
v_gene: TRBV7-9; d_gene: TRBD1; j_gene: TRBJ2-7; abundance: .; CDR3nt: TGTGCCAGCAGCTCTCGACCGGGACAGGGTTACGAGCAGTACTTC; CDR3aa: CASSSRPGQGYEQYF
v_gene: TRBV28; d_gene: TRBD2; j_gene: TRBJ2-5; abundance: .; CDR3nt: TGTGCCAGCAGTTTAGAGGGCGGGAGTTCAGAGACCCAGTACTTC; CDR3aa: CASSLEGGSSETQYF
v_gene: TRBV11-2; d_gene: TRBD2; j_gene: TRBJ2-5; abundance: .; CDR3nt: TGTGCCAGCAGCTTAAGGCCGGAGCGGGGCACGTACCAAGAGACCCAGTACTTC; CDR3aa: CASSLRPERGTYQETQYF
v_gene: TRBV7-2; d_gene: TRBD1; j_gene: TRBJ2-7; abundance: .; CDR3nt: TGTGCCAGCAGCCGCGGGAACCGGGGGACAGGGGGTATAAACGAGCAGTACTTC; CDR3aa: CASSRGNRGTGGINEQYF
v_gene: TRBV7-3; d_gene: .; j_gene: TRBJ2-3; abundance: .; CDR3nt: TGTGCCAGCAGCCGACAGAGAAATACAGATACGCAGTATTTT; CDR3aa: CASSRQRNTDTQYF